The rows below give T cell receptor beta chains drawn from one sample of a study of blood T cell repertoires in COVID-19. Clones were read by immunoSEQ multiplex PCR, and TCRdb kept only the in-frame ones, dropping some. The table lists around 71,000 clones, around 83% of them singletons. The sample consisted of peripheral blood. Receptor source: a man at least 80 years old with acute or convalescent COVID-19. Both conserved end residues are trimmed from each CDR3. A D gene is named only where the DNA matches it firmly.

v_call: TRBV7-2; j_call: TRBJ2-7; d_call: .; cdr3_aa: ASSTPGNLRKN
v_call: TRBV4-1; j_call: TRBJ1-3; d_call: .; cdr3_aa: ASSQRTSISSGNTIY
v_call: TRBV7-2; j_call: TRBJ2-3; d_call: .; cdr3_aa: ASSTQDRYTQY
v_call: TRBV9; j_call: TRBJ2-2; d_call: TRBD2; cdr3_aa: ASSRGGLAANTGELF
v_call: TRBV19; j_call: TRBJ2-2; d_call: TRBD1; cdr3_aa: ASRETGAGELF
v_call: TRBV28; j_call: TRBJ1-2; d_call: .; cdr3_aa: ASSSEPLPTLGYT
v_call: TRBV4-2; j_call: TRBJ1-4; d_call: TRBD1; cdr3_aa: ASRGTGGSDLVF
v_call: TRBV7-2; j_call: TRBJ2-5; d_call: TRBD2; cdr3_aa: ASSFTSGAQETQY
v_call: TRBV19; j_call: TRBJ2-7; d_call: .; cdr3_aa: ATARDLTYEQY
v_call: TRBV7-2; j_call: TRBJ2-1; d_call: TRBD2; cdr3_aa: ASSLDGGRAREQF
v_call: TRBV7-2; j_call: TRBJ1-4; d_call: TRBD1; cdr3_aa: ASSSQGALEKLF
v_call: TRBV5-1; j_call: TRBJ2-1; d_call: TRBD2; cdr3_aa: ASSVSGRSSYNEQF
v_call: TRBV6-5; j_call: TRBJ1-1; d_call: .; cdr3_aa: ASSFQASTEAF
v_call: TRBV12-5; j_call: TRBJ1-1; d_call: TRBD1; cdr3_aa: ASGPTGGNWNTEAF
v_call: TRBV7-2; j_call: TRBJ1-6; d_call: .; cdr3_aa: ASSLRSSYNSPLH
v_call: TRBV5-6; j_call: TRBJ2-1; d_call: TRBD2; cdr3_aa: ASSIAGGLYNEQF
v_call: TRBV19; j_call: TRBJ1-6; d_call: TRBD1; cdr3_aa: ASSGTGDNSPLH
v_call: TRBV4-3; j_call: TRBJ1-4; d_call: .; cdr3_aa: ASSQEIGEGLEEKLF
v_call: TRBV19; j_call: TRBJ1-6; d_call: .; cdr3_aa: ATKEGTNYNSPLH
v_call: TRBV11-2; j_call: TRBJ2-2; d_call: TRBD2; cdr3_aa: ASSYGLADTGELF
v_call: TRBV5-5; j_call: TRBJ1-1; d_call: .; cdr3_aa: ASSSATVNTEAF
v_call: TRBV2; j_call: TRBJ2-1; d_call: TRBD2; cdr3_aa: ASSGTSGRAYNEQF